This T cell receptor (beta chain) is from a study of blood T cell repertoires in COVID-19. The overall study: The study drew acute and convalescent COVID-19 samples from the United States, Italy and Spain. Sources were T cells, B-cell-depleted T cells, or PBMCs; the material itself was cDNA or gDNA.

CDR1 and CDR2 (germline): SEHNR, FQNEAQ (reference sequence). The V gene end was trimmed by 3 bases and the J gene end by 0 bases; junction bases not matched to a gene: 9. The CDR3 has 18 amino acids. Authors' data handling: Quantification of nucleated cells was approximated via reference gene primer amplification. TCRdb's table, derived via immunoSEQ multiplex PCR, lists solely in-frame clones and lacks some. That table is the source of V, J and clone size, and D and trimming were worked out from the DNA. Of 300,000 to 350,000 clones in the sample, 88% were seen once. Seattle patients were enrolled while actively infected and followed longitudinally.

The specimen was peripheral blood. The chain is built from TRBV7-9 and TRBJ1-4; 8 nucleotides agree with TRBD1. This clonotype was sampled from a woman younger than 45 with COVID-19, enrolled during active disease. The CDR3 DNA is TGTGCCAGCAGCTTTAGGACAGGGCAAGCTGCAACTAATGAAAAACTGTTTTTT. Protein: CASSFRTGQAATNEKLFF.